The sequence of this T cell receptor beta chain was determined in a study of radiation and T cells in renal cell carcinoma. This sample's time point: blood 4 weeks post-SBRT, at nephrectomy. Treatment given: 15 Gy SBRT to primary tumor, nephrectomy 4 weeks later. Nephrectomy followed 15 Gy stereotactic body radiation by 4 weeks. Profiling relied on immunoSEQ multiplex PCR, and the TCRdb table lists in-frame clones only, not all of them. The table records some 150,000 clones, 86% of them present only once. The V end lost 2 bases, the J end lost 0 bases, and 11 bases lay between the germline ends. This CDR3 region has 16 residues. Germline CDR1 reads SGHDN; CDR2 reads FVKESK.

V gene TRBV14 combines with J gene TRBJ1-3; D gene unclear. This receptor was identified in a woman in her 50s with renal cell carcinoma. Sequencing used blood, obtained from a patient whose treatment included radiotherapy and nephrectomy. The DNA for the CDR3 is TGTGCCAGCAGCCAAATGCTCACCCGCTCTGGAAACACCATATATTTT. Translation: CASSQMLTRSGNTIYF.